Sequencing of this TCR beta chain was carried out in a study of T cell changes during pregnancy in multiple sclerosis. Profiled with immunoSEQ multiplex PCR; TCRdb holds only in-frame clones, not every one. Among approximately 50,000 clones listed, around 90% were seen once. The TCR comes from a female donor with multiple sclerosis, enrolled in a pregnancy study. The sample consisted of CD4+ T cells from peripheral blood mononuclear cells, taken after pregnancy.

This CDR3 is CASSARQGRTNGNTIYF. DNA for the CDR3: TGTGCCAGCAGCGCCCGACAGGGTCGCACCAATGGAAACACCATATATTTT. The chain couples TRBV7-2 to TRBJ1-3; 7 bases line up with TRBD1. Losses at the gene ends were 5 bases for V and 3 bases for J; bases not matched to a gene: 13. The CDR3 totals 17 residues. CDR1 is SGHTA and CDR2 is FQGNSA in the germline V gene.